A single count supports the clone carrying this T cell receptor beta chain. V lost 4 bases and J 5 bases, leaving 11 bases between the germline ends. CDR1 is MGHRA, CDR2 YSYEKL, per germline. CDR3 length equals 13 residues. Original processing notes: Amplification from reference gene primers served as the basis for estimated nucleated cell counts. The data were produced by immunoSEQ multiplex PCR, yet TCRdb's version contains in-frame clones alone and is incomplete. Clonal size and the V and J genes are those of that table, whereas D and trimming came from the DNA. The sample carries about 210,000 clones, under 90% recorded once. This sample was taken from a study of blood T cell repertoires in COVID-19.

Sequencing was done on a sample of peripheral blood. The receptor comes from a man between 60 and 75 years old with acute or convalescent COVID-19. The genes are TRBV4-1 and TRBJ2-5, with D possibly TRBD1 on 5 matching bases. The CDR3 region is CASSPLNRETQYF. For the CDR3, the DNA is TGCGCCAGCAGCCCTCTCAACAGGGAGACCCAGTACTTC.